Following are 5 T cell receptor beta chains from one sample sequenced in a study of blood T cell repertoires in COVID-19. The assay was immunoSEQ multiplex PCR, and TCRdb's table has in-frame clones only and misses some. The table records tens of thousands of clones, roughly 91% of them present only once. The material sequenced was peripheral blood. These receptors all stem from a man between 45 and 60 years old with COVID-19, enrolled during active disease.

This clone was found a few times. The V gene is TRBV28, the J gene TRBJ1-5; no clear D. The length of the CDR3 is 17 residues. The V end lost 7 bases, the J end lost 2 bases, and 21 bases lay between the germline ends. The germline gives CDR1 MDHEN, CDR2 SYDVKM. In DNA form, the CDR3 reads TGTGCCAGCACCCAAAAATTTTACGCGAGGGGCAATCAGCCCCAGCATTTT. It encodes CASTQKFYARGNQPQHF.

This clone appeared a single time. V is TRBV5-1 and J is TRBJ2-5, with D perhaps matching TRBD2 (6 bases). The CDR3 totals 14 residues. V lost 0 bases, J lost 4 bases, and 10 bases lay in between. Germline-derived CDR1 and CDR2 are SGHRS and YFSETQ. The CDR3 sequence: CASSLGLEGETQYF. CDR3 DNA: TGCGCCAGCAGCTTGGGACTGGAGGGAGAGACCCAGTACTTC.

This sequence joins TRBV5-1 and TRBJ1-1; perhaps TRBD1 as D (5 bases). V lost 0 bases and J lost 2, with 8 bases in between. Germline V gives CDR1 SGHRS, CDR2 YFSETQ. The CDR3 extends over 14 amino acids. The CDR3 reads CASSLGGDNTEAFF. CDR3 coding DNA: TGCGCCAGCAGCTTGGGGGGGGATAACACTGAAGCTTTCTTT.

This rearrangement joins TRBV4-2 to TRBJ2-1, with TRBD2 matching 9 bases. This CDR3 is 15 amino acids long. Trimming took 0 bases from V and 8 from J; bases not matched to a gene: 5. Germline V gives CDR1 LGHNA, CDR2 YNFKEQ. The CDR3 loop is CASSQEDSGSYEQFF. The CDR3 nucleotides read TGTGCCAGCAGCCAAGAGGATAGCGGGAGCTATGAGCAGTTCTTC.

V is TRBV19 and J is TRBJ2-3; 9 bases map to TRBD2. Germline lookup yields CDR1 LNHDA and CDR2 SQIVND (reference sequence). The ends lost 7 bases at V and 2 bases at J; junction bases unmatched: 7. This CDR3 has 15 residues. CDR3 sequence (DNA): TGTGCCAGTAAGGGGACTAGCCGACTCACAGATACGCAGTATTTT. It encodes CASKGTSRLTDTQYF.